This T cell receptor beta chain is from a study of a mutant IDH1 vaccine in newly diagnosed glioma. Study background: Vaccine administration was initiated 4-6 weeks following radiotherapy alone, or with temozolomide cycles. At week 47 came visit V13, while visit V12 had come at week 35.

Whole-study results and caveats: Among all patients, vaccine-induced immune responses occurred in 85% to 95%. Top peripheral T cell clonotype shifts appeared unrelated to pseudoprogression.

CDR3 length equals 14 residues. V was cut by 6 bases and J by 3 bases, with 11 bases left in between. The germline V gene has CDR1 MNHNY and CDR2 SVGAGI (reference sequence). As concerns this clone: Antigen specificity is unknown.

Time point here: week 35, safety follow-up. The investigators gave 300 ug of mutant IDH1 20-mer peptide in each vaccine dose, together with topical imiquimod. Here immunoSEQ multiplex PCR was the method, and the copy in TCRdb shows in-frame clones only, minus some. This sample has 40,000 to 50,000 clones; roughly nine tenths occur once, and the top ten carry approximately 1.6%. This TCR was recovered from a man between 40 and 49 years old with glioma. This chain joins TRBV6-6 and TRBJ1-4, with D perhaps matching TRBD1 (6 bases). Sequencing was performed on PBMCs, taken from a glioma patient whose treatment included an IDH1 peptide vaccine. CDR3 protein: CASRNGGPNEKLFF. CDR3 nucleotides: TGTGCCAGCAGAAACGGGGGCCCTAATGAAAAACTGTTTTTT.